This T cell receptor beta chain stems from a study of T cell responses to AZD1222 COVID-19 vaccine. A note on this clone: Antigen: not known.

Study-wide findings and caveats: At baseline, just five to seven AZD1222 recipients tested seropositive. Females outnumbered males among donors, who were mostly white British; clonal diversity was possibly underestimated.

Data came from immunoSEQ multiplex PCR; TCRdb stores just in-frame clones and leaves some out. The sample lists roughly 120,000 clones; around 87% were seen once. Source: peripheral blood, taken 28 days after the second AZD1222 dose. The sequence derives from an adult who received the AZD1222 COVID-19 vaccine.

CDR3 sequence (DNA): TGTGCCAGCACCCCGGTCGGCGGAGAGACCCAGTACTTC. It codes for CASTPVGGETQYF. J is TRBJ2-5 and V is TRBV7-6; D is uncertain. Trimming stripped 7 bases from V and 4 bases from J, with 13 bases between. The CDR3 has 13 amino acids. From germline, CDR1 is SGHVS and CDR2 FNYEAQ.